The TCR beta chain described here comes from a study of T-cell memory formation after mild COVID-19. TCRdb analysed the 5' RACE reads with MiXCR anew, one entry per CDR3 protein. The profile shows 200,000 to 250,000 distinct CDR3 sequences, 15% to 19% of them singletons. Concerning this clonotype: The antigen is undetermined.

Study conclusions and caveats: The main location of contracting CD4+ clones was CM and EM, and that of contracting CD8+ clones was EMRA.

The CDR3 is 14 amino acids. Germline V gene lookup returns CDR1 SQVTM and CDR2 ANQGSEA. V trimming: 0 bases; J trimming: 3 bases; junction bases outside the gene matches: 4. This TCR was recovered from an adult woman who had mild COVID-19 (a few samples of this study predate the infection). Cell type and time point are not known. The sample was PBMCs or a T cell subset sorted from them (not recorded which). The gene calls are TRBV29-1 and TRBJ2-7, with 8 bases identical to TRBD1. The CDR3, as DNA: TGCAGCGTTGAAGACCGGGACAGGAACTACGAGCAGTACTTC. This codes for CSVEDRDRNYEQYF.